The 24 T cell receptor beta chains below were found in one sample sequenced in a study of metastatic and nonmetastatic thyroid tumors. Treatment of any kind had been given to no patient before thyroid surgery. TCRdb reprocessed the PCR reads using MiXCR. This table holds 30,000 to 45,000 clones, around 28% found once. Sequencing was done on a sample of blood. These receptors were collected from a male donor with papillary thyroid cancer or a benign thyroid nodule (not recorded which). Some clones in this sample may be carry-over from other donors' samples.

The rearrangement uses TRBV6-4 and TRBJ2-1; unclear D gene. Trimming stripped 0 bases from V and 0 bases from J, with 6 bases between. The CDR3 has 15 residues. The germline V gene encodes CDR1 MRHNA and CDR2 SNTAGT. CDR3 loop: CASSDSTGSYNEQFF. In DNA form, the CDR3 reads TGTGCCAGCAGTGACTCGACGGGCTCCTACAATGAGCAGTTCTTC.

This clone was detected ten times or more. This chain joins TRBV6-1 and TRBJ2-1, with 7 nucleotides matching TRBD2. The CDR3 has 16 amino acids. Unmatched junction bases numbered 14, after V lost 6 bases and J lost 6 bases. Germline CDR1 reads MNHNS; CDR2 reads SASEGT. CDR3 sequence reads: CASSASAGRGGNEQFF. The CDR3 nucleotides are TGTGCCAGCAGCGCGTCGGCGGGGAGGGGTGGCAATGAGCAGTTCTTC.

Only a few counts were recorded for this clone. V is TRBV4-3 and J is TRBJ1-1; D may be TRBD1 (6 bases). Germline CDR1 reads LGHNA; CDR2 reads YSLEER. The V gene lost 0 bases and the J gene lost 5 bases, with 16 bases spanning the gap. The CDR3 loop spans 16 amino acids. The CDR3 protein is CASSQDPRGAGTEAFF. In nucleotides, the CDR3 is TGCGCCAGCAGCCAAGATCCTCGGGGGGCCGGGACTGAAGCTTTCTTT.

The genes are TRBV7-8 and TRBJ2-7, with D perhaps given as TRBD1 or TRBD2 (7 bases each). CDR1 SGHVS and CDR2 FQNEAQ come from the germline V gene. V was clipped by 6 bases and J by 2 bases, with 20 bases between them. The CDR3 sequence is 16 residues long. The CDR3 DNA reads TGTGCCAGCAGGCTCACATCAGGGGGGGTTACCTACGAGCAGTACTTC. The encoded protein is CASRLTSGGVTYEQYF.

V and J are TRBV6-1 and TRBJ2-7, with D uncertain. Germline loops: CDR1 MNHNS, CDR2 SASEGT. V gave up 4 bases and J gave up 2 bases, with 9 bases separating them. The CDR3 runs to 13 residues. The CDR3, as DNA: TGTGCCAGCAGTGTCGGTCAGACCTACGAGCAGTACTTC. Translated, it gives CASSVGQTYEQYF.

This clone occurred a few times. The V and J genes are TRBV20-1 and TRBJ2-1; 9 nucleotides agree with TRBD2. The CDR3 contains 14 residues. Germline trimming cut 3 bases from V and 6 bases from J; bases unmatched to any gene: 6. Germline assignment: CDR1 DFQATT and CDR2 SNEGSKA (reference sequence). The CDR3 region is CSASSGGRGNEQFF. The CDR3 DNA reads TGCAGTGCTAGTAGCGGCGGGAGGGGCAATGAGCAGTTCTTC.

The DNA of the CDR3 is TGCAGTGCTAACCGACAGGTGGGAGAGACCCAGTACTTC. Encoded protein: CSANRQVGETQYF. V usage is TRBV20-1 and J usage is TRBJ2-5; D possibly corresponds to TRBD1 (6 bases). V was trimmed by 4 bases and J by 4 bases, leaving 13 bases between them. Per germline, CDR1 DFQATT and CDR2 SNEGSKA (reference sequence). This CDR3 has 13 residues.

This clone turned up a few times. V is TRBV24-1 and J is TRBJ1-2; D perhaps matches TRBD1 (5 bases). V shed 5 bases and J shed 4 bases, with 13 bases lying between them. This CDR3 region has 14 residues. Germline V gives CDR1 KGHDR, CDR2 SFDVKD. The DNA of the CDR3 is TGTGCCACCAGTGGGAGAGGGGTCGGCTATGGCTACACCTTC. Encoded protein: CATSGRGVGYGYTF.

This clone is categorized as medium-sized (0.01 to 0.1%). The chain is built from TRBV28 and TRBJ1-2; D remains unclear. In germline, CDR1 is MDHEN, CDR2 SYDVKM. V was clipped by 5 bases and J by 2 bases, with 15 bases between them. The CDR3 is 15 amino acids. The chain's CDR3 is CASSSYGKGNYGYTF. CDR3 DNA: TGTGCCAGCAGTAGCTACGGGAAAGGCAACTATGGCTACACCTTC.

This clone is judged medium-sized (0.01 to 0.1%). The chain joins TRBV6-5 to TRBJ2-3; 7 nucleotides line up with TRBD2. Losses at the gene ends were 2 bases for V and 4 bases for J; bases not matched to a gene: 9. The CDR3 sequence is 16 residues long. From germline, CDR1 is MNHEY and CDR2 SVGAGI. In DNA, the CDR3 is TGTGCCAGCAGTTACCCCGGGACTATAGCTCCAGATACGCAGTATTTT. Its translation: CASSYPGTIAPDTQYF.

This chain's CDR3 is CSARESTREGIYEQYF. CDR3 in DNA: TGCAGTGCTAGAGAATCTACACGGGAGGGTATTTACGAGCAGTACTTC. The chain is built from TRBV20-1 and TRBJ2-7; TRBD2 agrees at 8 bases. V lost 0 bases, J lost 4 bases, and 11 bases stayed unmatched. Germline V gene data show CDR1 as DFQATT and CDR2 as SNEGSKA (reference sequence). The CDR3 loop spans 16 amino acids.

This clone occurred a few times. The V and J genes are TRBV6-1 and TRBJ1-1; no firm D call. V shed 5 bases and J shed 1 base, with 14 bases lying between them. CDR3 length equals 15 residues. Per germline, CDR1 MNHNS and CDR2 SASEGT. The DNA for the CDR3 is TGTGCCAGCAGTTCCAAGTCGACGACGAACACTGAAGCTTTCTTT. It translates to CASSSKSTTNTEAFF.

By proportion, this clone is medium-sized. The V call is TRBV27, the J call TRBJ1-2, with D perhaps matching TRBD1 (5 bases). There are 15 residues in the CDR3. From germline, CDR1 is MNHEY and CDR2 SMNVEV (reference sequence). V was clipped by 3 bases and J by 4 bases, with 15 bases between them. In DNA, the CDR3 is TGTGCCAGCAGTTTCTCCCGGGACGCCGTCTATGGCTACACCTTC. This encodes CASSFSRDAVYGYTF.

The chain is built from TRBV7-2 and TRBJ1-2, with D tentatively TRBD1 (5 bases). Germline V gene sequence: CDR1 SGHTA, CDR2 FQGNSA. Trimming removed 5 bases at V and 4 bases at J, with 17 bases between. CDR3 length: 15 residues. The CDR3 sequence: CASSPSGGGAYGYTF. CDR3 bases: TGTGCCAGCAGCCCTAGCGGGGGAGGGGCCTATGGCTACACCTTC.

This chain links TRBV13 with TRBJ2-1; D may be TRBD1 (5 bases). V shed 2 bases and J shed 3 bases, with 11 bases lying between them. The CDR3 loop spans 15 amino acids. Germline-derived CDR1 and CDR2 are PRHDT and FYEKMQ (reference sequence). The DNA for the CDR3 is TGTGCCAGCAGCTTAATGCAGGGCAACTACAATGAGCAGTTCTTC. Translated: CASSLMQGNYNEQFF.

CDR3 nucleotide sequence: TGCGCCAGCAGCCGTCGACAGGGATTTGGAGAGACCCAGTACTTC. This encodes CASSRRQGFGETQYF. The chain combines TRBV10-1 with TRBJ2-5; 7 bases match TRBD1. The CDR3 consists of 15 residues. The trim removed 6 bases at V and 4 bases at J, leaving 11 bases unmatched. Germline CDR1 and CDR2: WNHNN and SYGVQD (reference sequence).

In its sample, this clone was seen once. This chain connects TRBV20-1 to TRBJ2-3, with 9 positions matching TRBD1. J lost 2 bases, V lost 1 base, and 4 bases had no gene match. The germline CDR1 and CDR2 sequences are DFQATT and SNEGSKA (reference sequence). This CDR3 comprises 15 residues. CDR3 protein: CSARGHRGLTDTQYF. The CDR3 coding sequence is TGCAGTGCTAGAGGGCACAGGGGGCTCACAGATACGCAGTATTTT.

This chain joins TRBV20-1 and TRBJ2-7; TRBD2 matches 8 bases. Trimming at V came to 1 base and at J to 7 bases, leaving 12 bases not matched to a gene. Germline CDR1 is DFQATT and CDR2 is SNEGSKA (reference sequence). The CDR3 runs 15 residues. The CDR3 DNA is TGCAGTGCTAGAGTGGACGGGAGGGATTCGGGTGAGCAGTACTTC. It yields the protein CSARVDGRDSGEQYF.

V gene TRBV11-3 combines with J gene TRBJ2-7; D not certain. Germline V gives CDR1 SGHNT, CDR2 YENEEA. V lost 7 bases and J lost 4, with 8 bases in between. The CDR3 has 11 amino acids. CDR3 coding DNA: TGTGCCAGCATCTTCGATTACGAGCAGTACTTC. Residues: CASIFDYEQYF.

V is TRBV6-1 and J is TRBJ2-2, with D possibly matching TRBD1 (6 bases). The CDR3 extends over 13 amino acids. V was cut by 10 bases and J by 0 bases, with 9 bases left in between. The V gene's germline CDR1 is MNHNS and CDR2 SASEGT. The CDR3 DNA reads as TGTGCCACCCGACAGGCGAACACCGGGGAGCTGTTTTTT. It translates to CATRQANTGELFF.

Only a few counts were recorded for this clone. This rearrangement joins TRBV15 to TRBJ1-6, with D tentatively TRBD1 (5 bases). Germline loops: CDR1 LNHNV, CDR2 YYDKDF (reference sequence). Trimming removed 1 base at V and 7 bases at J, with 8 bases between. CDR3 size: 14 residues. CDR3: CATSRGGGNSPLHF. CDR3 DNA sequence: TGTGCCACCAGCAGAGGGGGGGGGAATTCACCCCTCCACTTT.

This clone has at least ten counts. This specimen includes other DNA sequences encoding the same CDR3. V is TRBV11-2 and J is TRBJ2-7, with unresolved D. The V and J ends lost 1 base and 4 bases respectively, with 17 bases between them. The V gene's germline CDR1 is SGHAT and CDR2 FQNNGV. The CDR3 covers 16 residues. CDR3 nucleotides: TGTGCCAGCAGCTTAGTTTACAGCTCCACAGTGTACGAGCAGTACTTC. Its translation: CASSLVYSSTVYEQYF.

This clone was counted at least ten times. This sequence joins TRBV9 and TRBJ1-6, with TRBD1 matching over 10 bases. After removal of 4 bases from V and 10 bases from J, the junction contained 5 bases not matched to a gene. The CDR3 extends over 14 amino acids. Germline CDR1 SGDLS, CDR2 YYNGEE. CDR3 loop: CASSPGTGVSPLHF. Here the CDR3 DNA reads TGTGCCAGCAGCCCTGGGACAGGGGTGTCACCCCTCCACTTT.

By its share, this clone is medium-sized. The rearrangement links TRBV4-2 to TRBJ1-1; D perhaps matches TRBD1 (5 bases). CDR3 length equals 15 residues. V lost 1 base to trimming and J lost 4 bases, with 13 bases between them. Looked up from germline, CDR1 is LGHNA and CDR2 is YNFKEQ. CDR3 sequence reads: CASSQGSGGGTEAFF. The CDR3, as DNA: TGTGCCAGCAGCCAAGGATCGGGGGGGGGCACTGAAGCTTTCTTT.